The rows below give T cell receptor beta chains drawn from one sample of a study of shared clonotypes between healthy human individuals. Clones were read by immunoSEQ multiplex PCR, and TCRdb kept only the in-frame ones, dropping some. The sample has roughly 500,000 clones, over 60% seen once. The sample consisted of PBMCs. These receptors all come from a middle-aged woman in good health. Some clones in this sample may be carry-over from other donors' samples. Both conserved end residues are part of each CDR3. The order of the fields is J gene, V gene, D gene, clone size, CDR3 protein, CDR3 DNA. The D gene is left open where the match is weak. A row's size may be missing; if present it is once, few, many or a size class.

J gene: TRBJ2-3
V gene: TRBV29-1
D gene: TRBD1
clone size: .
CDR3 protein: CSAARQGANTQYF
CDR3 DNA: TGCAGCGCCGCACGACAGGGGGCAAATACGCAGTATTTT

J gene: TRBJ1-5
V gene: TRBV19
D gene: .
clone size: once
CDR3 protein: CASSMGSNQPQHF
CDR3 DNA: TGTGCCAGTAGTATGGGGAGTAATCAGCCCCAGCATTTT

J gene: TRBJ1-3
V gene: TRBV18
D gene: .
clone size: .
CDR3 protein: CASSPQGVLTSGNTIYF
CDR3 DNA: TGTGCCAGCTCACCACAGGGTGTATTAACCTCTGGAAACACCATATATTTT

J gene: TRBJ2-1
V gene: TRBV7-9
D gene: .
clone size: few
CDR3 protein: CASSLSYNEQFF
CDR3 DNA: TGTGCCAGCAGCTTATCTTACAATGAGCAGTTCTTC

J gene: TRBJ1-2
V gene: TRBV9
D gene: TRBD1
clone size: .
CDR3 protein: CASRGRDRGRANYGYTF
CDR3 DNA: TGTGCCAGCCGGGGACGGGACAGGGGGCGAGCTAACTATGGCTACACCTTC

J gene: TRBJ1-3
V gene: TRBV19
D gene: .
clone size: .
CDR3 protein: CASSDRYSGNTIYF
CDR3 DNA: TGTGCCAGTAGCGACAGATACTCTGGAAACACCATATATTTT

J gene: TRBJ2-3
V gene: TRBV6-5
D gene: .
clone size: .
CDR3 protein: CASRRQYTQYF
CDR3 DNA: TGTGCCAGCAGACGACAGTATACGCAGTATTTT

J gene: TRBJ1-1
V gene: TRBV11-2
D gene: .
clone size: .
CDR3 protein: CASSRDTSGGAFF
CDR3 DNA: TGTGCCAGCAGCCGGGACACCTCCGGGGGAGCTTTCTTT

J gene: TRBJ2-5
V gene: TRBV29-1
D gene: TRBD2
clone size: .
CDR3 protein: CSVGVVAGGETQYF
CDR3 DNA: TGCAGCGTGGGGGTGGTAGCGGGAGGAGAGACCCAGTACTTC

J gene: TRBJ2-5
V gene: TRBV7-3
D gene: .
clone size: .
CDR3 protein: CASSLFGNPQETQYF
CDR3 DNA: TGTGCCAGCAGCTTATTTGGGAATCCTCAGGAGACCCAGTACTTC

J gene: TRBJ2-7
V gene: TRBV5-4
D gene: .
clone size: few
CDR3 protein: CASSSDQGNRYEQYF
CDR3 DNA: TGTGCCAGCAGCTCTGACCAGGGAAACCGCTACGAGCAGTACTTC

J gene: TRBJ1-1
V gene: TRBV7-2
D gene: .
clone size: once
CDR3 protein: CASSLRGRGTEAFF
CDR3 DNA: TGTGCCAGCAGCTTAAGGGGCAGGGGTACTGAAGCTTTCTTT

J gene: TRBJ2-7
V gene: TRBV30
D gene: .
clone size: .
CDR3 protein: CAWSAPDPAYEQYF
CDR3 DNA: TGTGCCTGGAGTGCCCCGGACCCAGCCTACGAGCAGTACTTC

J gene: TRBJ2-5
V gene: TRBV29-1
D gene: TRBD1
clone size: .
CDR3 protein: CSVGQGAGETQYF
CDR3 DNA: TGCAGCGTTGGACAGGGGGCAGGGGAGACCCAGTACTTC

J gene: TRBJ1-1
V gene: TRBV5-1
D gene: TRBD1
clone size: .
CDR3 protein: CASSPSRDSGEAFF
CDR3 DNA: TGCGCCAGCAGCCCGTCCCGGGACAGTGGTGAAGCTTTCTTT

J gene: TRBJ1-6
V gene: TRBV7-3
D gene: .
clone size: once
CDR3 protein: CASSPRPNSPLHF
CDR3 DNA: TGTGCCAGCAGCCCCCGCCCCAATTCACCCCTCCACTTT

J gene: TRBJ2-7
V gene: TRBV5-8
D gene: TRBD2
clone size: few
CDR3 protein: CASSLGTSGSYEQYF
CDR3 DNA: TGTGCCAGCAGCCTAGGGACTAGCGGGAGTTACGAGCAGTACTTC

J gene: TRBJ2-5
V gene: TRBV14
D gene: .
clone size: few
CDR3 protein: CASSQAMAGRETQYF
CDR3 DNA: TGTGCCAGCAGCCAAGCTATGGCAGGGAGAGAGACCCAGTACTTC

J gene: TRBJ2-7
V gene: TRBV10-2
D gene: TRBD2
clone size: .
CDR3 protein: CASSGRLAGGLGGQYF
CDR3 DNA: TGCGCCAGCAGTGGACGACTAGCGGGAGGGCTCGGGGGGCAGTACTTC

J gene: TRBJ1-5
V gene: TRBV19
D gene: .
clone size: .
CDR3 protein: CASSKSRGQPQHF
CDR3 DNA: TGTGCCAGTAGTAAATCAAGGGGTCAGCCCCAGCATTTT

J gene: TRBJ2-5
V gene: TRBV5-1
D gene: TRBD2
clone size: .
CDR3 protein: CASRPASGSFQETQYF
CDR3 DNA: TGCGCCAGCAGGCCTGCTAGCGGGAGTTTCCAAGAGACCCAGTACTTC

J gene: TRBJ2-1
V gene: TRBV27
D gene: .
clone size: .
CDR3 protein: CASSLGSDRTNEQFF
CDR3 DNA: TGTGCCAGCAGTTTGGGGAGTGATAGAACCAATGAGCAGTTCTTC

J gene: TRBJ2-1
V gene: TRBV29-1
D gene: TRBD1
clone size: .
CDR3 protein: CSGGQGSYNEQFF
CDR3 DNA: TGCAGCGGCGGACAGGGATCATACAATGAGCAGTTCTTC

J gene: TRBJ2-1
V gene: TRBV5-1
D gene: .
clone size: .
CDR3 protein: CASSLEGRRVDEQFF
CDR3 DNA: TGCGCCAGCAGCCTGGAGGGGAGAAGGGTCGATGAGCAGTTCTTC

J gene: TRBJ1-5
V gene: TRBV19
D gene: .
clone size: .
CDR3 protein: CASSIGGALGNQPQHF
CDR3 DNA: TGTGCCAGTAGTATTGGTGGGGCATTGGGCAATCAGCCCCAGCATTTT

J gene: TRBJ1-1
V gene: TRBV29-1
D gene: .
clone size: .
CDR3 protein: CSTGSMNTEAFF
CDR3 DNA: TGCAGCACCGGATCCATGAACACTGAAGCTTTCTTT

J gene: TRBJ2-3
V gene: TRBV19
D gene: .
clone size: .
CDR3 protein: CAQSAELSTDTQYF
CDR3 DNA: TGTGCTCAGTCAGCGGAGCTTAGCACAGATACGCAGTATTTT

J gene: TRBJ2-7
V gene: TRBV10-3
D gene: .
clone size: .
CDR3 protein: CAISESYDMSYYEQYF
CDR3 DNA: TGTGCCATCAGTGAGTCGTATGATATGTCCTACTACGAGCAGTACTTC

J gene: TRBJ2-3
V gene: TRBV2
D gene: .
clone size: once
CDR3 protein: CASREQQTDTQYF
CDR3 DNA: TGTGCCAGCAGGGAGCAGCAAACAGATACGCAGTATTTT

J gene: TRBJ2-1
V gene: TRBV28
D gene: .
clone size: .
CDR3 protein: CASSFHPGSGEQFF
CDR3 DNA: TGTGCCAGCAGTTTCCATCCAGGCTCTGGTGAGCAGTTCTTC

J gene: TRBJ2-2
V gene: TRBV19
D gene: TRBD1
clone size: .
CDR3 protein: CASSAHRGDTGELFF
CDR3 DNA: TGTGCCAGTAGTGCCCACAGGGGAGACACCGGGGAGCTGTTTTTT

J gene: TRBJ2-1
V gene: TRBV11-2
D gene: TRBD1
clone size: .
CDR3 protein: CASSKPGQGANNEQFF
CDR3 DNA: TGTGCCAGCAGCAAACCGGGACAGGGGGCCAACAATGAGCAGTTCTTC